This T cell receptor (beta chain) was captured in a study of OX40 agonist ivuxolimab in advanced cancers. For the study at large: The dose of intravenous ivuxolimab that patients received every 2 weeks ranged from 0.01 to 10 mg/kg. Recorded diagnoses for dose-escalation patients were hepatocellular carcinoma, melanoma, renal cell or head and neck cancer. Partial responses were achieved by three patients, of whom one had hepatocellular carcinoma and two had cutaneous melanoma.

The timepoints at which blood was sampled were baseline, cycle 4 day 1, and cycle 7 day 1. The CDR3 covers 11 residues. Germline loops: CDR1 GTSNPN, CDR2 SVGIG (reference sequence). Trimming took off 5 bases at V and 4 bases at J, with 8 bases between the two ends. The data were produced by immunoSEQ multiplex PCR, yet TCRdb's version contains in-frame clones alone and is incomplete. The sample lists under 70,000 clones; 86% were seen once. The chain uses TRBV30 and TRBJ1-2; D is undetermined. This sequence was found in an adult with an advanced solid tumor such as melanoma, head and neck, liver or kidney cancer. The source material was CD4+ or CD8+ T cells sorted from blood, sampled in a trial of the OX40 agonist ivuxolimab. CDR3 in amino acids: CAWGVGYGYTF. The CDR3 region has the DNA TGTGCCTGGGGGGTGGGCTATGGCTACACCTTC.